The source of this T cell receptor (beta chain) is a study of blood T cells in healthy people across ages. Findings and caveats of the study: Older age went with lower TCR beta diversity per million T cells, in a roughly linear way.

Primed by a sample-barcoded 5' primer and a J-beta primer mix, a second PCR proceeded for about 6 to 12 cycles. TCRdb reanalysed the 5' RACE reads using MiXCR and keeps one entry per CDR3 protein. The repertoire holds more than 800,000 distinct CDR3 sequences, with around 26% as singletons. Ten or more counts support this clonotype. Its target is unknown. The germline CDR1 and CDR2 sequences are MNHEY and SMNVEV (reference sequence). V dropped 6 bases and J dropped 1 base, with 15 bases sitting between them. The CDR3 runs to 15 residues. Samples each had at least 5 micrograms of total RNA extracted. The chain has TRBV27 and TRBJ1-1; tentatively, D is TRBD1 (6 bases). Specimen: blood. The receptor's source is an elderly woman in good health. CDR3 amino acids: CASRQQTGANTEAFF. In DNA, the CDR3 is TGTGCCAGCAGACAACAGACAGGAGCGAACACTGAAGCTTTCTTT.